Each of the 10 T cell receptor beta chains below was sequenced from the same sample in a study of vaccination effects on CD4 cells after COVID-19. Under the ViraFEST assay, PBMC were stimulated with viral peptide pools so that antigen-specific CD4+ T cells expanded. Sequencing was performed afterwards. Cells that had been cultured for 10 days were the source of isolated CD4+ T cells. Vaccine recipients, nucleocapsid antibody negative, had no prior SARS-CoV-2 infection. For these receptors, no antigen is known. TCRdb's copy holds only in-frame clones and misses some; the assay was immunoSEQ multiplex PCR. In the table there are tens of thousands of clones, over 75% of which are singletons. This sample comprised CD4+ T cells from PBMCs cultured with HCoV-NL63 spike peptides, obtained before COVID-19 vaccination. The receptors derive from a human donor who received a COVID-19 vaccine.

The chain links TRBV15 to TRBJ1-4; no definite D call. The CDR3 sequence is 15 residues long. The V end lost 1 base, the J end lost 0 bases, and 6 bases lay between the germline ends. Germline V gives CDR1 LNHNV, CDR2 YYDKDF (reference sequence). The CDR3 loop reads CATSRVGTTNEKLFF. CDR3 nucleotide sequence: TGTGCCACCAGCAGAGTCGGGACAACTAATGAAAAACTGTTTTTT.

Here the CDR3 DNA reads TGTGCCAGCAGCTTCGCGGACGGCTATGGCTACACCTTC. This translates into CASSFADGYGYTF. This chain joins TRBV12-3 or TRBV12-4 and TRBJ1-2; D remains unclear. Deletions cut 6 bases from V and 4 bases from J, with 12 bases between. The CDR3 totals 13 residues.

The chain carries TRBV5-1 and TRBJ1-1; 10 bases fit TRBD1. Per the germline V gene, CDR1 is SGHRS and CDR2 is YFSETQ. This CDR3 has 14 amino acids. Trimming cost V 4 bases and J 4 bases; bases outside gene matches: 4. CDR3 residues: CASSRDRGPTEAFF. The DNA for the CDR3 is TGCGCCAGCAGCCGAGACAGGGGGCCCACTGAAGCTTTCTTT.

The CDR3 reads CASTETGRGEKLFF. CDR3 coding DNA: TGTGCCAGTACTGAGACCGGTCGGGGTGAAAAACTGTTTTTT. The chain is built from TRBV19 and TRBJ1-4; D is ambiguous. Trimming left V 7 bases short and J 7 bases short, with 16 bases between. Germline CDR1 reads LNHDA; CDR2 reads SQIVND (reference sequence). The CDR3 length is 14 residues. The full variable domain, rest sourced from reference TRBV19 and TRBJ1-4, is DGGITQSPKYLFRKEGQNVTLSCEQNLNHDAMYWYRQDPGQGLRLIYYSQIVNDFQKGDIAEGYSVSREKKESFPLTVTSAQKNPTAFYLCASTETGRGEKLFFGSGTQLSVL.

CDR3: CASTLRPGVQETQYF. DNA for the CDR3: TGCGCCAGCACCCTAAGACCGGGAGTCCAAGAGACCCAGTACTTC. J is TRBJ2-5 and V is TRBV5-1; D may be TRBD2 (6 bases). With 6 bases removed from V and 1 base from J, the gap between germline ends came to 16 bases. The CDR3 has 15 amino acids. Germline loops: CDR1 SGHRS, CDR2 YFSETQ. Full variable domain (missing parts from reference TRBV5-1 and TRBJ2-5): KAGVTQTPRYLIKTRGQQVTLSCSPISGHRSVSWYQQTPGQGLQFLFEYFSETQRNKGNFPGRFSGRQFSNSRSEMNVSTLELGDSALYLCASTLRPGVQETQYFGPGTRLLVL.

This clone was counted only a few times. The V call is TRBV2, the J call TRBJ1-2, with 7 bases identical to TRBD1. This CDR3 has 13 residues. The germline V gene has CDR1 SNHLY and CDR2 FYNNEI. V lost 8 bases and J lost 4; bases outside the gene matches: 7. The DNA of the CDR3 is TGTGCCAGCGGAGACAGGGAACGCTATGGCTACACCTTC. This gives the protein CASGDRERYGYTF.

The rearrangement uses TRBV4-2 and TRBJ1-2; D is possibly TRBD1 (5 bases). Looked up from germline, CDR1 is LGHNA and CDR2 is YNFKEQ. The CDR3 sequence is 14 residues long. Between the trimmed V and J ends, which lost 4 bases and 8 bases, there was a span of 17 bases. CDR3 sequence: CASSRGGRDSGYTF. The CDR3 nucleotides are TGTGCCAGCAGCCGGGGGGGGAGGGATAGCGGCTACACCTTC.

The rearrangement joins TRBV7-9 to TRBJ1-1; unclear D gene. This CDR3 has 13 amino acids. Deletions cut 0 bases from V and 1 base from J, with 3 bases between. CDR1 and CDR2 from the germline V gene are SEHNR and FQNEAQ (reference sequence). The chain's CDR3 is CASSLAGNTEAFF. The DNA of the CDR3 is TGTGCCAGCAGCTTAGCGGGGAACACTGAAGCTTTCTTT.

The chain couples TRBV29-1 to TRBJ1-6; D gene ambiguous. The V end lost 6 bases, the J end lost 3 bases, and 18 bases lay between the germline ends. The CDR3 sequence is 16 residues long. Per the germline V gene, CDR1 is SQVTM and CDR2 is ANQGSEA. For the CDR3, the DNA is TGCAGCGTCGCCCGTAAAGGACGGCTCTATAATTCACCCCTCCACTTT. Translated: CSVARKGRLYNSPLHF.

The chain couples TRBV7-9 to TRBJ2-3, with D unresolved. The CDR3 contains 14 residues. The ends were cut back, 2 bases at V and 2 bases at J, with 8 bases in the middle. Germline V lookup: CDR1 SEHNR, CDR2 FQNEAQ (reference sequence). The CDR3 DNA reads TGTGCCAGCAGCTTAACCTCTCCCACAGATACGCAGTATTTT. Its translation is CASSLTSPTDTQYF.